The clone carrying this T cell receptor (beta chain) was detected many times. Its antigen is undetermined. This specimen belongs to a study of human T cells and chemical hapten exposure. Study-wide results and limits: Because all patients had alopecia, their immune responses might differ from healthy ones. The formation of large CDR3 similarity clusters by expanded TCRs significantly exceeded that of controls.

Time point meaning: patch test 3, about 24 weeks after DPC sensitization. Treatment specified: therapeutic diphenylcyclopropenone sensitization with weekly scalp DPC. Blood draws came first, before each patch test. Trimming pared 2 bases from V and 4 bases from J, leaving 15 bases between. Germline V gene data show CDR1 as KGHSH and CDR2 as LQKENI. The CDR3 has 16 residues. The study used a library that attached unique molecular identifiers to individual cDNA molecules. One entry per CDR3 protein, called by TCRdb with MiXCR from the RACE reads. The sample includes tens of thousands of distinct CDR3 sequences, 5% to 6% of them seen just once.

The TCR was taken from a man between 25 and 39 years old with alopecia areata. Some clones in this sample may be carry-over from other donors' samples. This sequence joins TRBV18 and TRBJ1-3; D uncertain. Sample: whole blood, taken in connection with sensitization to the hapten diphenylcyclopropenone (DPC). The CDR3 reads CASSPEVSTQGNTIYF. CDR3 nucleotides: TGTGCCAGCTCACCAGAGGTCTCGACTCAGGGAAACACCATATATTTT.